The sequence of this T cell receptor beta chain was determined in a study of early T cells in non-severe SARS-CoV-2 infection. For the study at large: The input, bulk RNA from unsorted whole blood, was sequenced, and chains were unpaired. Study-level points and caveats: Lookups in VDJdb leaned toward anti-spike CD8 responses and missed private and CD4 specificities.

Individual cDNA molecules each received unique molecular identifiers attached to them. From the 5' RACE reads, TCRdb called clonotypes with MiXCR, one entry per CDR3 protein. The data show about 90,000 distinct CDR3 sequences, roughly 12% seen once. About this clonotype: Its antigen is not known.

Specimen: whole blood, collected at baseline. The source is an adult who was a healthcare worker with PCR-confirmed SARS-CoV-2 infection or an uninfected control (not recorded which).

This CDR3 is CSAKTGGNQPQHF. The CDR3 nucleotides read TGCAGTGCTAAGACAGGGGGCAATCAGCCCCAGCATTTT. V usage is TRBV20-1 and J usage is TRBJ1-5, with 8 bases aligning to TRBD1. The J segment lost 2 bases and the V segment lost 4 bases, leaving 1 base of the junction unmatched. Germline-derived CDR1 and CDR2 are DFQATT and SNEGSKA (reference sequence). This CDR3 spans 13 amino acids.